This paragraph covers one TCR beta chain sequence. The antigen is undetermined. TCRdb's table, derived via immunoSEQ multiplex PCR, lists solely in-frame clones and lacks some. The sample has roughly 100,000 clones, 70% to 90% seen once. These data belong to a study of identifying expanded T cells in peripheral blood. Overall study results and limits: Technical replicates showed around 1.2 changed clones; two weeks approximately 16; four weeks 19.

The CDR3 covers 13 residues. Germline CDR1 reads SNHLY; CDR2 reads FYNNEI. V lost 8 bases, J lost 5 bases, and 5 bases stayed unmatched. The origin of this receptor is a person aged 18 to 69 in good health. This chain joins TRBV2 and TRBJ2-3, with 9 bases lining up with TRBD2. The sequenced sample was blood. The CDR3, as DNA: TGTGCCAGCCGCGGGAGGGCGGGAGATACGCAGTATTTT. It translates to CASRGRAGDTQYF.